The 12 T cell receptor beta chains below all came from one sample that was sequenced in a study of shared clonotypes between healthy human individuals (TCRdb year 2020). Libraries were prepared through the immunoSEQ multiplex PCR assay. TCRdb re-hosts the immuneACCESS table, in-frame sequences only. Its copies lack some clones; in the studies checked, an unresolved V gene accounts for under half of them, and the cause for the rest is not known. This sample holds about 1.5 million clones; roughly 95% were observed only once. The leading ten clones occupy approximately 1.1% of the sample. Sequencing input: naive CD4+ T cells sorted from blood. Interpreted using the paper, the cell subset or site label stands for: CD45RA+ positively selected. These receptors originate from a man aged 30 to 39 in good health.

CDR3 nucleotides: TGTGCCAGCAGCACCCGACCGGGACAGGGGTCTTACAATGAGCAGTTCTTC. This sequence encodes CASSTRPGQGSYNEQFF. The J gene is TRBJ2-1, the V gene TRBV9; 10 bases are shared with TRBD1. The germline V gene encodes CDR1 SGDLS and CDR2 YYNGEE. The CDR3 totals 17 residues. The ends lost 4 bases at V and 4 bases at J; junction bases unmatched: 11.

The chain carries TRBV4-1 and TRBJ2-3, with 11 bases that match TRBD1. Trimming cost V 0 bases and J 4 bases; bases outside gene matches: 9. The CDR3 sequence is 18 residues long. Germline CDR1 reads MGHRA; CDR2 reads YSYEKL. Written as DNA, the CDR3 is TGCGCCAGCAGCCAAGAAGCTTTCGGACAGGGGGCCGCAGATACGCAGTATTTT. Residues: CASSQEAFGQGAADTQYF.

This clone was picked up one time. The V and J genes are TRBV28 and TRBJ1-5; D not resolved. CDR1 and CDR2 (germline): MDHEN, SYDVKM. This CDR3 is 13 amino acids long. V dropped 1 base and J dropped 5 bases, with 6 bases sitting between them. CDR3 protein: CASSLYRDQPQHF. CDR3 DNA sequence: TGTGCCAGCAGTTTATATCGTGATCAGCCCCAGCATTTT.

A word on this clone: At one of its ends the junction is not consistent with the germline gene, which may arise from a read error. The sample holds other DNA sequences that translate to the same CDR3. The chain joins TRBV5-1 to TRBJ2-5; D is possibly TRBD1 (6 bases). Germline V CDR1 and CDR2: SGHRS, YFSETQ. CDR3 length: 15 residues. CDR3 protein: CASSPRSGRGETQYF. In DNA, the CDR3 is TGTGCCAGCAGCCCCCGTTCGGGCAGGGGAGAGACCCAGTACTTC.

V usage is TRBV7-2 and J usage is TRBJ1-1; D not certain. V lost 2 bases and J lost 2, with 9 bases in between. Germline lookup yields CDR1 SGHTA and CDR2 FQGNSA. There are 14 residues in the CDR3. The CDR3 spells CASSLRLVNTEAFF. The CDR3 region has the DNA TGTGCCAGCAGCTTAAGATTAGTAAACACTGAAGCTTTCTTT.

The V and J genes are TRBV11-2 and TRBJ2-1; 11 bases are a match to TRBD2. J was trimmed by 8 bases and V by 1 base; bases with no gene match: 10. Germline V gene data show CDR1 as SGHAT and CDR2 as FQNNGV. The CDR3 extends over 17 amino acids. CDR3 nucleotides: TGTGCCAGCAGCTTAGGCGGTGCGGGACTAGCGGTATATGAGCAGTTCTTC. It translates to CASSLGGAGLAVYEQFF.

The chain uses TRBV7-2 and TRBJ1-1; maybe TRBD1 (6 bases). The germline V and J ends were trimmed by 5 bases and 4 bases, with 11 bases remaining between them. Germline loops: CDR1 SGHTA, CDR2 FQGNSA. CDR3 length equals 13 residues. The CDR3 nucleotides read TGTGCCAGCAGCGCACAGGGCCCCACTGAAGCTTTCTTT. Residues: CASSAQGPTEAFF.

This sequence joins TRBV10-3 and TRBJ1-1, with 10 bases fitting TRBD1. Germline loops: CDR1 ENHRY, CDR2 SYGVKD. This CDR3 has 16 amino acids. V gave up 1 base and J gave up 4 bases; unmatched junction bases: 6. This CDR3 is CAISEFLGQGSTEAFF. Written as DNA, the CDR3 is TGTGCCATCAGTGAGTTTTTGGGACAGGGGAGCACTGAAGCTTTCTTT.

The V call is TRBV6-1, the J call TRBJ2-3; 7 bases are a match to TRBD2. Germline V lookup: CDR1 MNHNS, CDR2 SASEGT. Trimming cost V 7 bases and J 4 bases; bases outside gene matches: 11. CDR3 size: 15 residues. The CDR3 DNA follows: TGTGCCAGCAATCCTCTTGCGGGAGACGCAGATACGCAGTATTTT. It specifies CASNPLAGDADTQYF.

The V gene is TRBV29-1, the J gene TRBJ2-3, with D possibly being TRBD2 (6 bases). CDR3 length: 14 residues. CDR1 and CDR2 from the germline V gene are SQVTM and ANQGSEA. The V end lost 7 bases, the J end lost 0 bases, and 14 bases lay between the germline ends. CDR3 residues: CSGSGTGSTDTQYF. CDR3 DNA: TGCAGCGGTTCCGGGACTGGGAGCACAGATACGCAGTATTTT.

This chain uses TRBV7-9 with TRBJ2-1; 10 nucleotides match TRBD2. The CDR3 runs to 18 residues. Trimming cost V 5 bases and J 0 bases; bases outside gene matches: 10. Germline V gives CDR1 SEHNR, CDR2 FQNEAQ (reference sequence). The CDR3, as DNA: TGTGCCAGCAGCCCCCGACTAGCGGGCAGGAGCTCCTACAATGAGCAGTTCTTC. Protein sequence: CASSPRLAGRSSYNEQFF.

The V call is TRBV9, the J call TRBJ1-1, with D perhaps TRBD1 (5 bases). The CDR3 runs 12 residues. Germline CDR1 is SGDLS and CDR2 is YYNGEE. V lost 4 bases and J 6 bases, leaving 10 bases between the germline ends. The CDR3: CASSPLGAEAFF. For the CDR3, the DNA is TGTGCCAGCAGCCCCCTGGGGGCTGAAGCTTTCTTT.